A single sample is the source of the 9 T cell receptor beta chains below, sequenced in a study of blood T cell repertoires in COVID-19. Some clones are missing from TCRdb's copy, which holds only in-frame ones; the method was immunoSEQ multiplex PCR. The repertoire has roughly 200,000 clones, roughly 94% of them found once; the top ten carry roughly 0.76%. The specimen was peripheral blood. The receptors were gathered from a man aged 30 to 45 with COVID-19, enrolled during active disease.

Here the CDR3 reads CASSSGTGFTEAFF. As DNA, the CDR3 is TGTGCCAGCAGTTCCGGGACAGGCTTCACTGAAGCTTTCTTT. The chain carries TRBV5-5 and TRBJ1-1; 8 bases agree with TRBD1. The V and J ends lost 5 bases and 4 bases, in that order; junction bases with no gene match: 7. Per germline, CDR1 SGHKS and CDR2 YYEKEE (reference sequence). This CDR3 comprises 14 residues.

The chain links TRBV27 to TRBJ2-5, with D tentatively TRBD1 (5 bases). Per the germline V gene, CDR1 is MNHEY and CDR2 is SMNVEV (reference sequence). The CDR3 has 13 amino acids. V dropped 5 bases and J dropped 4 bases, with 11 bases sitting between them. CDR3 sequence (DNA): TGTGCCAGCAGTCCCCAGGGCGTAGAGACCCAGTACTTC. It specifies CASSPQGVETQYF.

This chain uses TRBV5-6 with TRBJ1-6, with TRBD1 matching 9 bases. Germline V gene sequence: CDR1 SGHDT, CDR2 YYEEEE. V gave up 3 bases and J gave up 9 bases; unmatched junction bases: 7. This CDR3 contains 15 residues. CDR3 sequence: CASSSDRGIVSPLHF. CDR3 DNA: TGTGCCAGCAGCTCCGACAGGGGGATTGTTTCACCCCTCCACTTT.

This clone was seen once. This chain joins TRBV29-1 and TRBJ2-6; D possibly corresponds to TRBD1 (6 bases). Germline V gene sequence: CDR1 SQVTM, CDR2 ANQGSEA. V lost 6 bases and J lost 4, with 13 bases in between. The CDR3 totals 14 residues. CDR3 sequence: CSVSDRSGANVLTF. CDR3 in DNA: TGCAGCGTCTCTGACAGGTCGGGGGCCAACGTCCTGACTTTC. The variable domain in full, with the rest retrieved from reference TRBV29-1 and TRBJ2-6, is SAVISQKPSRDICQRGTSLTIQCQVDSQVTMMFWYRQQPGQSLTLIATANQGSEATYESGFVIDKFPISRPNLTFSTLTVSNMSPEDSSIYLCSVSDRSGANVLTFGAGSRLTVL.

The chain combines TRBV19 with TRBJ1-1; TRBD1 aligns across 10 bases. The CDR3 has 14 amino acids. The V segment lost 5 bases and the J segment 6 bases; nucleotides outside the gene matches: 6. Germline V gene data show CDR1 as LNHDA and CDR2 as SQIVND (reference sequence). CDR3 nucleotide sequence: TGTGCCAGTAGTTTCGGGACAGGGGCGCCTGAAGCTTTCTTT. It encodes CASSFGTGAPEAFF.

V usage is TRBV12-3 or TRBV12-4 and J usage is TRBJ2-1; tentative D call: TRBD2 (6 bases). Trimming pared 8 bases from V and 5 bases from J, leaving 10 bases between. The length of the CDR3 is 12 residues. The CDR3, as DNA: TGTGCCAGCCGGTGGGGGGACAATGAGCAGTTCTTC. It translates to CASRWGDNEQFF.

The J gene is TRBJ2-5, the V gene TRBV5-1; 10 bases are shared with TRBD2. The CDR3 length is 15 residues. Germline lookup yields CDR1 SGHRS and CDR2 YFSETQ. The V gene end was trimmed by 7 bases and the J gene end by 2 bases; junction bases not matched to a gene: 8. The CDR3 coding sequence is TGCGCCAGCTATAGCGGGGGGAACCCTCAAGAGACCCAGTACTTC. This gives the protein CASYSGGNPQETQYF.

This clone turned up a few times. The V gene is TRBV7-9, the J gene TRBJ2-7; 7 bases align to TRBD1. After removal of 6 bases from V and 3 bases from J, the junction contained 5 bases not matched to a gene. CDR1 and CDR2 from the germline V gene are SEHNR and FQNEAQ (reference sequence). The CDR3 covers 13 residues. The CDR3 sequence: CASRKTGNYEQYF. For the CDR3, the DNA is TGTGCCAGCAGGAAGACAGGGAACTACGAGCAGTACTTC.

The gene calls are TRBV19 and TRBJ2-1; TRBD2 matches at 7 bases. The ends lost 6 bases at V and 0 bases at J; junction bases unmatched: 8. The CDR3 covers 16 residues. The V gene's germline CDR1 is LNHDA and CDR2 SQIVND (reference sequence). CDR3 DNA sequence: TGTGCCAGTAGCATCTCCGCGGGGGACTCCTACAATGAGCAGTTCTTC. This codes for CASSISAGDSYNEQFF.